The clone carrying this T cell receptor (beta chain) occurred once. Its antigen is not known. These data belong to a study of STAT5B mutations in CD4+ large granular lymphocyte leukemia. Points from the study as a whole: Higher CD4+ than CD8+ T-LGLL clonality might reflect small sample size. TRBV06-family usage was enriched in top patient clones (8/27) versus controls (2/35). Around 25% of private leukemic clonotypes occurred rarely in other patients' non-leukemic repertoires.

Authors' methods: Lowest detectable productive clonotype frequency was 2.59 x 10-5. Assay used: immunoSEQ multiplex PCR; TCRdb lists only in-frame clones, some missing. V, J and clone size reflect that table, while D and trimming were determined from the DNA. The sample lists approximately 20,000 clones; approximately 84% were seen once. Germline CDR1 and CDR2: MNHEY and SVGAGI. With 2 bases removed from V and 2 bases from J, the gap between germline ends came to 6 bases. CDR3 length equals 13 residues. This receptor was identified in a human donor in good health. The V and J genes are TRBV6-5 and TRBJ1-2; D possibly corresponds to TRBD1 (5 bases). The sample consisted of CD4+ T cells from blood buffy coats. CDR3 bases: TGTGCCAGCAGTTACGGGGGGAACTATGGCTACACCTTC. Translation gives CASSYGGNYGYTF.